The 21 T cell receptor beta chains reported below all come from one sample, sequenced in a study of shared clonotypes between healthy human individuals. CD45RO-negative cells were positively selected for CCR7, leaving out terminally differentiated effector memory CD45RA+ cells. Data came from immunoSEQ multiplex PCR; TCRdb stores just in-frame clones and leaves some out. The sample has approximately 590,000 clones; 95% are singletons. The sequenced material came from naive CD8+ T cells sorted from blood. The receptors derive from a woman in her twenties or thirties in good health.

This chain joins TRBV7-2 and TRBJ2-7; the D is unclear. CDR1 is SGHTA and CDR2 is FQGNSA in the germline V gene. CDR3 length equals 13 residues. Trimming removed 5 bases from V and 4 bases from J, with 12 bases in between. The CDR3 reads CASSAPTDYEQYF. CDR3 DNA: TGTGCCAGCAGCGCCCCCACGGATTACGAGCAGTACTTC.

The CDR3 coding sequence is TGTGCCAGCAGTTTAGTGCTAGCGGGAGCCCCCGGGGAGCTGTTTTTT. Protein: CASSLVLAGAPGELFF. V and J are TRBV28 and TRBJ2-2; TRBD2 aligns across 10 bases. CDR1 is MDHEN and CDR2 is SYDVKM in the germline V gene. V was clipped by 2 bases and J by 6 bases; unmatched bases: 6. This CDR3 contains 16 residues.

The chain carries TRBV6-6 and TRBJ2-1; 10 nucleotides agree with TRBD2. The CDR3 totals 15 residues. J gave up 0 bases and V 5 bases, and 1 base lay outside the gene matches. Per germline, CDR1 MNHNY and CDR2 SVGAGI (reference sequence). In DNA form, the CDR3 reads TGTGCCAGCAGTGGACTAGCGGACTCCTACAATGAGCAGTTCTTC. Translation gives CASSGLADSYNEQFF.

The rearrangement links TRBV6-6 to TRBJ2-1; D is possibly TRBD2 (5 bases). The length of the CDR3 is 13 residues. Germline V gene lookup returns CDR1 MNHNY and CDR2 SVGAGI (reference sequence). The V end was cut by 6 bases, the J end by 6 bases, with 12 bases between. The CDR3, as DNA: TGTGCCAGCAGCTGGAGCGGACCCAATGAGCAGTTCTTC. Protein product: CASSWSGPNEQFF.

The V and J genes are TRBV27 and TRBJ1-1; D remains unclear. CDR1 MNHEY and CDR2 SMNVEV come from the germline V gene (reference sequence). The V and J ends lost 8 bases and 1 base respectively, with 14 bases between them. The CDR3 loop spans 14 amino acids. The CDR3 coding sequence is TGTGCCAGCTCCGAAACAGACCCGAACACTGAAGCTTTCTTT. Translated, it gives CASSETDPNTEAFF.

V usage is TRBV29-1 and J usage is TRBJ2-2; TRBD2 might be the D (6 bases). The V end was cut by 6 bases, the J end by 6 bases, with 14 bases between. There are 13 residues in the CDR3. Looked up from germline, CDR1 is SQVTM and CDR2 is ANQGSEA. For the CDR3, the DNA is TGCAGCGTACGGGACTCTTTTCCCGGGGAGCTGTTTTTT. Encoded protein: CSVRDSFPGELFF.

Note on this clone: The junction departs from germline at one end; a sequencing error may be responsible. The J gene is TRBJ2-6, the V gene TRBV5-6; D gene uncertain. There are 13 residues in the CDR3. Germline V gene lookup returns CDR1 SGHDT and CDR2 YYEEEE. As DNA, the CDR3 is TGTGCCAGCACTGACTCTCGGGCCAACGTCCTGACTTTC. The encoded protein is CASTDSRANVLTF. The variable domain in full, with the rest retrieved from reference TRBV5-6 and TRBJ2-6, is DAGVTQSPTHLIKTRGQQVTLRCSPKSGHDTVSWYQQALGQGPQFIFQYYEEEERQRGNFPDRFSGHQFPNYSSELNVNALLLGDSALYLCASTDSRANVLTFGAGSRLTVL.

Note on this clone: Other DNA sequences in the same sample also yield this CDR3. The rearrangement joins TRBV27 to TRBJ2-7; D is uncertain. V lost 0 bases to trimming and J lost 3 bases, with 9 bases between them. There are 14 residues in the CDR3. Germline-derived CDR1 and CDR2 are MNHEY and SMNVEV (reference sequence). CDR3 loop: CASSLSGQFYEQYF. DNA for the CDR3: TGTGCCAGCAGTTTATCTGGCCAGTTCTACGAGCAGTACTTC.

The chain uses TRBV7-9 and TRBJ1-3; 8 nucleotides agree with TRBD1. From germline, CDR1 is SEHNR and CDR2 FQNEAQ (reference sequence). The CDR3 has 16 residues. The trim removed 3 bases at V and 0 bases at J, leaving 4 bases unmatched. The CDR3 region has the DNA TGTGCCAGCAGCTTGGGACAGGCTTCCTCTGGAAACACCATATATTTT. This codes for CASSLGQASSGNTIYF.

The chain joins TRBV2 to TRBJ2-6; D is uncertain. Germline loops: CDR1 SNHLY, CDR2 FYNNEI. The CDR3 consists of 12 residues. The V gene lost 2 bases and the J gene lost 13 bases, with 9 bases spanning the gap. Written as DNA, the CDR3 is TGTGCCAGCAGTGAACGTGGTTGGGTCCTGACTTTC. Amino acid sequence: CASSERGWVLTF. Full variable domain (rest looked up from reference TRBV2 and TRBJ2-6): EPEVTQTPSHQVTQMGQEVILRCVPISNHLYFYWYRQILGQKVEFLVSFYNNEISEKSEIFDDQFSVERPDGSNFTLKIRSTKLEDSAMYFCASSERGWVLTFGAGSRLTVL.

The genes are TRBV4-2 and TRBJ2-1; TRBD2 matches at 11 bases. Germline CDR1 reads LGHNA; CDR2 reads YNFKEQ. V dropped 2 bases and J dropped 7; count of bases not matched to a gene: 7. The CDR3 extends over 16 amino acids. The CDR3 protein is CASSQSLAGGINEQFF. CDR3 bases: TGTGCCAGCAGCCAATCGCTAGCGGGAGGAATTAATGAGCAGTTCTTC.

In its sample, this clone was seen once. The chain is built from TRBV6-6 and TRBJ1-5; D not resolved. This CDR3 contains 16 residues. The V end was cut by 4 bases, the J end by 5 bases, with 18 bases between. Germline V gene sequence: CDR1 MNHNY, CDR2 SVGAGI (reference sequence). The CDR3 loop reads CASSFSTRFGDQPQHF. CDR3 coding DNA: TGTGCCAGCAGTTTTTCGACCCGATTCGGGGATCAGCCCCAGCATTTT.

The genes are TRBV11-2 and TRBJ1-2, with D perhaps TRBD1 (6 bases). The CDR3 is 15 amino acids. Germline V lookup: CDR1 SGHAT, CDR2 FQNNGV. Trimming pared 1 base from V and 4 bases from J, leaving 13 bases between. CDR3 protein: CASSLVSGDLYGYTF. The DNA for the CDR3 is TGTGCCAGCAGCTTAGTCTCAGGGGACCTCTATGGCTACACCTTC.

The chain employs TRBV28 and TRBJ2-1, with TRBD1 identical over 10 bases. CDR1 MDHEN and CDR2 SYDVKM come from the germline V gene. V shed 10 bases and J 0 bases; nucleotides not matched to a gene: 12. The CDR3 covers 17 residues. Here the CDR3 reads CATTGTGALGSYNEQFF. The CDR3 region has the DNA TGTGCCACTACTGGGACAGGGGCTCTCGGCTCCTACAATGAGCAGTTCTTC.

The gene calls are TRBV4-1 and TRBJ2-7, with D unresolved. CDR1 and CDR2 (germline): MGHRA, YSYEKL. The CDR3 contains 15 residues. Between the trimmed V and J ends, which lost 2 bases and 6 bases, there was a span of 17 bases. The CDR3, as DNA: TGCGCCAGCAGCCAACGTTGGGTATTGCGACGCGAGCAGTACTTC. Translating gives CASSQRWVLRREQYF.

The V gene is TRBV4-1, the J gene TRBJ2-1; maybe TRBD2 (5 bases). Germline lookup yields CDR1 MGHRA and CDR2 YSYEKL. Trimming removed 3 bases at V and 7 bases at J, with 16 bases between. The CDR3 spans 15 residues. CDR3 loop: CASSHENLGANEQFF. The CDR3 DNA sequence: TGCGCCAGCAGCCATGAGAACCTGGGAGCAAATGAGCAGTTCTTC.

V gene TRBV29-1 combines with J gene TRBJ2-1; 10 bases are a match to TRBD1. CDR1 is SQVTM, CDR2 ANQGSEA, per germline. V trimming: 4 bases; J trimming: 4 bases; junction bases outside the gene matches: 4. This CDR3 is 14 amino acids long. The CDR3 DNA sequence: TGCAGCGTTGTATGGGGACAGGGGTACAATGAGCAGTTCTTC. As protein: CSVVWGQGYNEQFF.

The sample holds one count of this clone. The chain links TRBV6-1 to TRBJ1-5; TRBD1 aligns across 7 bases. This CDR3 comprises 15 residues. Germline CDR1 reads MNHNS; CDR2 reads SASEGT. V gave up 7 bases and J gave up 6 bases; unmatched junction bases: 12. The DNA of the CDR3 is TGTGCCAGCAAAATACCAGGGGGTTTGGGTCAGCCCCAGCATTTT. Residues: CASKIPGGLGQPQHF.

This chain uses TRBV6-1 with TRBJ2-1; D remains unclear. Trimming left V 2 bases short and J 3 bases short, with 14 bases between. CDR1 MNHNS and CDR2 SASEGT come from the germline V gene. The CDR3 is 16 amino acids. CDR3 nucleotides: TGTGCCAGCAGTGAAACGGTGAGGCCAAACTACAATGAGCAGTTCTTC. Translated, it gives CASSETVRPNYNEQFF.

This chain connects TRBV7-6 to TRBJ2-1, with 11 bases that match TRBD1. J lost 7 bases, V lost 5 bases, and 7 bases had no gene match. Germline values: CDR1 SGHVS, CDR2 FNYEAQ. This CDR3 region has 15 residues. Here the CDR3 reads CASSPTGTGGNEQFF. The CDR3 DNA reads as TGTGCCAGCAGCCCAACCGGGACAGGGGGGAATGAGCAGTTCTTC.

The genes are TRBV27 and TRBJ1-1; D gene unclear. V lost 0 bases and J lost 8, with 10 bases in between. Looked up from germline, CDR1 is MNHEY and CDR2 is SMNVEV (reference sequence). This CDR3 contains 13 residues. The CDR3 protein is CASSLSPGSEAFF. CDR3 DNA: TGTGCCAGCAGTTTATCCCCGGGGTCAGAAGCTTTCTTT.